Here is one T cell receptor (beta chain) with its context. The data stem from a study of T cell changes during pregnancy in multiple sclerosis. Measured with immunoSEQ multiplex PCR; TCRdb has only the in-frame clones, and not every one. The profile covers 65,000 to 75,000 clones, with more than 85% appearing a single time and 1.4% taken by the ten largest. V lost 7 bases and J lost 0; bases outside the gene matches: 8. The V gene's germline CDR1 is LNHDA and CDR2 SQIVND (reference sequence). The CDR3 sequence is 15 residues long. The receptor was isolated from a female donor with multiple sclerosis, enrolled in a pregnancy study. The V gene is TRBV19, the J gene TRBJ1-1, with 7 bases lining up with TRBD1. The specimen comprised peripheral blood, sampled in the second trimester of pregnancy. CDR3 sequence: CASTRGTVLNTEAFF. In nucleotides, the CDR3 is TGTGCCAGTACAAGAGGGACAGTGTTGAACACTGAAGCTTTCTTT.